One sample yielded the 4 T cell receptor beta chains listed below, sequenced in a study of blood T cell repertoires in COVID-19. Method: immunoSEQ multiplex PCR; TCRdb's copy keeps in-frame clones and lacks some. The table records 83,000 or so clones, about 75% of them present only once. The sample comprised peripheral blood. The receptors shown here come from a woman of 80 years or more with acute or convalescent COVID-19.

The chain has TRBV2 and TRBJ1-2; tentative D call: TRBD1 (5 bases). The ends were cut back, 6 bases at V and 1 base at J, with 6 bases in the middle. From germline, CDR1 is SNHLY and CDR2 FYNNEI. The CDR3 extends over 12 amino acids. DNA for the CDR3: TGTGCCAGCAGGGACAATAACTATGGCTACACCTTC. Its protein product is CASRDNNYGYTF.

The rearrangement joins TRBV6-2 or TRBV6-3 to TRBJ1-5; D is possibly TRBD1 (6 bases). V shed 2 bases and J shed 6 bases, with 14 bases lying between them. Germline lookup yields CDR1 MNHEY and CDR2 SVGEGT. The CDR3 consists of 15 residues. The CDR3 region has the DNA TGTGCCAGCAGTTACGGGCCAGGGGTTGTTCAGCCCCAGCATTTT. This translates into CASSYGPGVVQPQHF.

This clone was observed a few times. The chain has TRBV6-5 and TRBJ1-2; D is perhaps TRBD1 (6 bases). The CDR3 spans 14 residues. CDR1 is MNHEY, CDR2 SVGAGI, per germline. Trimming took off 5 bases at V and 9 bases at J, with 19 bases between the two ends. The CDR3 reads CASSPWDTPSRYTF. DNA for the CDR3: TGTGCCAGCAGTCCTTGGGACACCCCGTCGCGCTACACCTTC.

V is TRBV9 and J is TRBJ2-2, with 14 bases identical to TRBD2. This CDR3 has 19 amino acids. Trimming took 0 bases from V and 0 from J; bases not matched to a gene: 4. Germline V gene sequence: CDR1 SGDLS, CDR2 YYNGEE. CDR3 sequence reads: CASSVAGTSGSANTGELFF. CDR3 bases: TGTGCCAGCAGCGTAGCAGGGACTAGCGGGAGCGCGAACACCGGGGAGCTGTTTTTT.